This TCR beta chain appears in the sequencing data of a study of blood T cell repertoires in COVID-19 (dated by TCRdb to the early 2020s). A note on the overall study: The collaborator samples originated in the United States, Italy and Spain and spanned the acute and convalescent phases of COVID-19. HLA class I and class II types, where available, came from metadata supplied by the sample provider rather than from assay-based typing. The prospective study material was composed of cDNA or gDNA derived from T cells, B-cell-depleted T cells, or PBMCs. Sample metadata almost always included a de-identified subject ID, COVID-19 status, age in years and sex. Subjects who had been exposed to COVID-19, were actively infected with it, or had recovered from it provided the deeply sampled blood TCRbeta repertoires that made up the dataset. The repertoires were made available in a free public database intended to serve as a resource for research on the immune response to SARS-CoV-2. The samples were drawn from the first 160 participants of the ongoing ImmuneRACE study and from more than 1,000 subjects provided by 6 global collaborators. Summary of the overall study and its limitations: The amount of clinical and demographic metadata varied by source and participant and was provided uncurated.

As regards this clone: The specificity of this receptor is unknown. The record has no base qualities; no much larger clone is one base away.

The V and J ends are trimmed by 2 bases and 5 bases, leaving 9 bases between them. There are 14 amino acids in the CDR3, from cysteine to phenylalanine inclusive. The DNA shown is the 42-base CDR3, in frame from base 1. CDR1 and CDR2, per the germline V gene, are MNHNS and SASEGT. Whole blood was collected in K2EDTA tubes by collaborating institutions according to the institutions' own protocols. For TCRbeta analysis, collaborator samples were shipped as frozen whole blood, as isolated PBMCs, or as DNA extracted from either sample type. TCRbeta CDR3 regions were amplified from genomic DNA by means of the immunoSEQ Assay, a bias-controlled multiplex PCR. The source study handled its data this way. Nucleated cell counts per sample were estimated from amplification of reference gene primers within the assay. To quantify the absolute abundance of each unique TCRbeta CDR3 rearrangement, sequence reads were collapsed and filtered. For each sample, productive Simpson clonality was calculated as the square root of Simpson's diversity index across productive rearrangements. Imported from immuneACCESS, the table was reduced by TCRdb to in-frame sequences with V and J called. These copies leave out some clones; in studies compared against another copy, an unresolved V gene accounts for under half, and the cause of the remainder is not known. The D gene and trimming were derived from the DNA, and the V and J assignments and clone size from that table. This sample gives roughly 110,000 clones in total; 70% to 90% of them show up just once. The ten largest clones take up 4.9% of the sample.

The sample taken for sequencing was peripheral blood. The rearranged segments are TRBV6-1 and TRBJ2-2; a tentative D call is TRBD1 (5 bases match). This clonotype originated in a man aged 40-55 years with active or convalescent COVID-19. In nucleotide form, the sequence is TGTGCCAGCAGTGAAAAGGGGTATACCGGGGAGCTGTTTTTT. Translated, it reads CASSEKGYTGELFF.